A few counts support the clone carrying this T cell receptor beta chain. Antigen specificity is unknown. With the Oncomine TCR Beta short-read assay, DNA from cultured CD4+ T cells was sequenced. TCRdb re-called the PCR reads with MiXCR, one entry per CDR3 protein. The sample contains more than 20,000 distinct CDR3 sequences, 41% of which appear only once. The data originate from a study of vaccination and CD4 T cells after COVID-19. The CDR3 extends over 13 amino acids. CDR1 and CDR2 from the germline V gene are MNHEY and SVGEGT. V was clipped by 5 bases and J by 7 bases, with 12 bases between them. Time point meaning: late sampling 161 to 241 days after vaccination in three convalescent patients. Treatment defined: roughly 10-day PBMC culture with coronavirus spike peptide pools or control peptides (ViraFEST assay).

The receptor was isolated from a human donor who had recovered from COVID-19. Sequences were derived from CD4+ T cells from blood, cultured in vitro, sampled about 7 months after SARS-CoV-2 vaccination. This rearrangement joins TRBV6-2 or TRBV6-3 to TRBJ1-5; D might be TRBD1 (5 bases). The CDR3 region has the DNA TGTGCCAGCAGTGGGCAGGGATTCCAGCCCCAGCATTTT. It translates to CASSGQGFQPQHF.